This record concerns one T cell receptor beta chain sequence. The table came from immunoSEQ multiplex PCR; TCRdb's copy has only in-frame clones and leaves some out. The sample has approximately 68,000 clones; about nine tenths are singletons. The sample comes from a study of T cell changes during pregnancy in multiple sclerosis. Trimming cost V 1 base and J 4 bases, with 7 bases left between them. The CDR3 sequence is 14 residues long. CDR1 is MGHRA and CDR2 is YSYEKL in the germline V gene. The source of this sequence is a female donor in good health, enrolled as a control in a pregnancy study. The sequences come from peripheral blood, collected in the third trimester of pregnancy. The chain links TRBV4-1 to TRBJ2-2, with D tentatively TRBD1 (5 bases). The DNA for the CDR3 is TGCGCCAGCAGCCAAGTTAGGGGCACCGGGGAGCTGTTTTTT. It translates to CASSQVRGTGELFF.